The following is a TCR beta chain sequence with its context. Its antigen is currently unknown. The source of the sample is a study of naive and memory T cell subsets. An equimolar mix of two oligonucleotides served as the beta constant-region primer for TRBC1 and TRBC2. Nested alpha and beta constant-region primers with the SP2 primer drove four PCR rounds on ligated cDNA. MiXCR was run by TCRdb on the UMI-ligation and nested PCR reads, yielding one entry per CDR3 protein. The sample includes over 110,000 distinct CDR3 sequences, approximately 21% of them seen just once. In germline, CDR1 is MNHEY, CDR2 SVGEGT. The length of the CDR3 is 21 residues. J gave up 1 base and V 3 bases, and 23 bases lay outside the gene matches. Points from the study as a whole: The power law exponent of TCR abundance differed between naive and memory cells. From naive to CM, EM and EMRA, diversity decreased and Gini increased. In naive cells, over 85% of TCR sequences were seen only once. Naive repertoires, especially CD8, held a few larger clonotypes, possibly memory cells re-expressing CD45RA.

Sequencing used naive CD8+ T cells from blood. The source is a human donor in good health. This chain links TRBV6-2 or TRBV6-3 with TRBJ1-1; 7 bases are shared with TRBD1. The CDR3 DNA reads as TGTGCCAGCAGTTATCTCGTCGCCCTACGTCCAGGGGGGCCACCGAACACTGAAGCTTTCTTT. Translation: CASSYLVALRPGGPPNTEAFF.